What follows is one TCR beta chain and its context. Produced via immunoSEQ multiplex PCR; TCRdb's table is partial and in-frame only. Here the sample spans just under 100,000 clones, about 86% being singletons. The data originate from a study of blood T cell repertoires in COVID-19. Study details: There were acute and convalescent COVID-19 samples, and they came from the United States, Italy and Spain. PBMCs, B-cell-depleted T cells, or T cells provided the cDNA or gDNA that made up the material.

Input material: peripheral blood. The clonotype was recovered from a woman aged 60-70 years in a cohort sampled during active or convalescent COVID-19.

CDR3 in DNA: TGTGCCCAGGCCCCAGCGGGAGGTTACGAGCAGTACTTC. Translated: CAQAPAGGYEQYF. V gene TRBV10-3 combines with J gene TRBJ2-7; 9 bases agree with TRBD2. The CDR3 runs to 13 residues. Germline-derived CDR1 and CDR2 are ENHRY and SYGVKD. V was clipped by 11 bases and J by 4 bases; unmatched bases: 9.